The following is a TCR beta chain sequence with its context. V shed 0 bases, J shed 8 bases, and the junction held 4 bases outside the gene matches. Germline V gene lookup returns CDR1 LGHNA and CDR2 YNFKEQ. There are 15 residues in the CDR3. The assay was immunoSEQ multiplex PCR, and TCRdb's table has in-frame clones only and misses some. This sample has over 200,000 clones; about nine tenths occur once, and the top ten carry about 3.1%. This specimen comes from a study of blood T cell repertoires in COVID-19. Across the study: T cells, B-cell-depleted T cells, or PBMCs provided the cDNA or gDNA that served as material.

In terms of age and location, participants ranged from about 18 to 89 years and lived in under 30 US areas. The sample comprised PBMCs or T cells enriched from blood (not recorded which). The sequence was collected from a woman aged 45-65 years in a cohort exposed to, infected with or recovered from COVID-19 (not recorded which). This sequence joins TRBV4-2 and TRBJ2-1; 10 bases align to TRBD2. The CDR3 DNA reads TGTGCCAGCAGCCAAGAGGCTAGCGGGGGCCATGAGCAGTTCTTC. This encodes CASSQEASGGHEQFF.